The 14 T cell receptor beta chains below come from one sample, sequenced in a study of blood T cell repertoires in COVID-19. Produced via immunoSEQ multiplex PCR; TCRdb's table is partial and in-frame only. The table has roughly 150,000 clones, 75% to 85% seen once; the top ten hold 4.5% to 6%. Input material: peripheral blood. The receptor source for this set is a woman between 50 and 59 years old with acute or convalescent COVID-19.

The gene calls are TRBV6-6 and TRBJ2-7, with 11 bases aligning to TRBD1. Germline CDR1 reads MNHNY; CDR2 reads SVGAGI (reference sequence). This CDR3 is 15 amino acids long. J gave up 3 bases and V 6 bases, and 7 bases lay outside the gene matches. This CDR3 is CASRKGQGGSYEQYF. For the CDR3, the DNA is TGTGCCAGCAGGAAGGGACAGGGGGGGAGCTACGAGCAGTACTTC.

On this clone itself: The same CDR3 is also encoded by other DNA sequences in this sample. The V call is TRBV4-2, the J call TRBJ2-1; TRBD2 matches 8 bases. There are 16 residues in the CDR3. The V gene's germline CDR1 is LGHNA and CDR2 YNFKEQ. The V segment lost 0 bases and the J segment 4 bases; nucleotides outside the gene matches: 5. CDR3 sequence (DNA): TGTGCCAGCAGCCAAGAGCCCAGCGGGGGTTACAATGAGCAGTTCTTC. Translation gives CASSQEPSGGYNEQFF.

The chain recombines TRBV5-1 with TRBJ2-1; weak D call: TRBD2 (6 bases). Trimming removed 7 bases from V and 4 bases from J, with 12 bases in between. The CDR3 consists of 13 residues. CDR1 is SGHRS and CDR2 is YFSETQ in the germline V gene. The CDR3 here is CASGVGGYNEQFF. CDR3 DNA: TGCGCCAGCGGAGTGGGGGGATACAATGAGCAGTTCTTC.

This clone was observed a handful of times. The V gene is TRBV5-4, the J gene TRBJ2-5; D call uncertain. The CDR3 runs 13 residues. Germline values: CDR1 SGHNT, CDR2 YYREEE (reference sequence). V lost 0 bases and J lost 5, with 8 bases in between. The CDR3: CASSLGHRETQYF. CDR3 in DNA: TGTGCCAGCAGCTTGGGACATAGGGAGACCCAGTACTTC.

CDR3 bases: TGTGCCAGCTTTGGGCCAGTCGGTCGGCCCCAGCATTTT. Translating it yields CASFGPVGRPQHF. The chain employs TRBV27 and TRBJ1-5; D is uncertain. CDR3 length equals 13 residues. Germline V gives CDR1 MNHEY, CDR2 SMNVEV (reference sequence). V shed 8 bases and J shed 9 bases, with 17 bases lying between them.

The chain combines TRBV15 with TRBJ1-1, with 7 bases matching TRBD1. Trimming cost V 5 bases and J 5 bases; bases outside gene matches: 8. The germline gives CDR1 LNHNV, CDR2 YYDKDF (reference sequence). The CDR3 runs 14 residues. The CDR3 coding sequence is TGTGCCACCAGCTTAGACAGGGTGGGGACTGAAGCTTTCTTT. Protein sequence: CATSLDRVGTEAFF.

This rearrangement joins TRBV6-6 to TRBJ2-3; a weak D match, TRBD1 (5 bases). Germline lookup yields CDR1 MNHNY and CDR2 SVGAGI (reference sequence). The CDR3 totals 14 residues. Trimming took 4 bases from V and 0 from J, leaving 8 bases between them. The CDR3 sequence: CASSSTESTDTQYF. The CDR3 region has the DNA TGTGCCAGCAGTTCGACAGAAAGCACAGATACGCAGTATTTT.

The rearrangement uses TRBV11-2 and TRBJ1-1, with D unclear. Germline CDR1 SGHAT, CDR2 FQNNGV. V lost 3 bases and J 0 bases, leaving 11 bases between the germline ends. The CDR3 contains 15 residues. Here the CDR3 reads CASSFDTSLNTEAFF. Written as DNA, the CDR3 is TGTGCCAGCAGCTTCGACACCTCCCTGAACACTGAAGCTTTCTTT.

The chain is built from TRBV14 and TRBJ1-6; TRBD1 agrees at 8 bases. Germline V lookup: CDR1 SGHDN, CDR2 FVKESK. J lost 8 bases, V lost 4 bases, and 1 base had no gene match. CDR3 length equals 13 residues. The CDR3 coding sequence is TGTGCCAGCAGCCGACAGGGGTATTCACCCCTCCACTTT. Its translation: CASSRQGYSPLHF.

V gene TRBV6-2 or TRBV6-3 combines with J gene TRBJ1-1; tentatively, D is TRBD1 (5 bases). Trimming took 4 bases from V and 5 from J, leaving 14 bases between them. CDR3 length: 14 amino acids. Per germline, CDR1 MNHEY and CDR2 SVGEGT. Here the CDR3 DNA reads TGTGCCAGCAGTTCGGGGGTACGAAGGACTGAAGCTTTCTTT. Encoded protein: CASSSGVRRTEAFF.

The chain recombines TRBV18 with TRBJ2-7; 7 nucleotides align to TRBD1. Germline loops: CDR1 KGHSH, CDR2 LQKENI. The CDR3 is 14 residues long. V dropped 3 bases and J dropped 1; count of bases not matched to a gene: 3. The CDR3 is CASSPGQRSYEQYF. The CDR3 nucleotides read TGTGCCAGCTCACCGGGACAGAGGTCCTACGAGCAGTACTTC.

This clone was picked up one time. The V call is TRBV11-2, the J call TRBJ1-2; a weak D match, TRBD1 (5 bases). The CDR3 covers 14 residues. Trimming took off 4 bases at V and 3 bases at J, with 12 bases between the two ends. Germline lookup yields CDR1 SGHAT and CDR2 FQNNGV. In DNA form, the CDR3 reads TGTGCCAGCAGCTCGACAGCTGGGGACTATGGCTACACCTTC. This codes for CASSSTAGDYGYTF.

The chain uses TRBV11-1 and TRBJ1-1; D is perhaps TRBD1 (6 bases). Germline V gives CDR1 SGHAT, CDR2 FQDESV (reference sequence). The V gene lost 5 bases and the J gene lost 7 bases, with 14 bases spanning the gap. This CDR3 region has 13 residues. The CDR3 DNA sequence: TGTGCCAGCAGCAGACAGGTGAGGGGTGAAGCTTTCTTT. Its protein product is CASSRQVRGEAFF.

The chain employs TRBV9 and TRBJ1-1; 7 bases match TRBD1. The V segment lost 5 bases and the J segment 1 base; nucleotides outside the gene matches: 8. The CDR3 is 15 residues long. CDR1 is SGDLS, CDR2 YYNGEE, per germline. The CDR3 is CASSRSGGGNTEAFF. Here the CDR3 DNA reads TGTGCCAGCAGTCGTTCAGGGGGTGGGAACACTGAAGCTTTCTTT.